This passage covers 21 T cell receptor beta chains from one sample sequenced in a study of blood T cell repertoires in COVID-19. Generated by immunoSEQ multiplex PCR, the TCRdb table keeps only in-frame clones and is missing some. The sample has a few hundred thousand clones; approximately 86% are singletons. Material: peripheral blood. These TCRs come from a woman in her 30s who had recovered from COVID-19.

This rearrangement joins TRBV6-5 to TRBJ2-7; D gene unclear. This CDR3 has 14 residues. Germline CDR1 MNHEY, CDR2 SVGAGI. V gave up 2 bases and J gave up 4 bases, with 12 bases separating them. CDR3 nucleotides: TGTGCCAGCAGTTACGGTGGCGGTGCTTACGAGCAGTACTTC. The encoded protein is CASSYGGGAYEQYF.

The sample holds one count of this clone. The chain recombines TRBV27 with TRBJ1-1; 8 bases line up with TRBD1. CDR3 length: 14 amino acids. Germline assignment: CDR1 MNHEY and CDR2 SMNVEV (reference sequence). With V trimmed by 4 bases and J by 4 bases, 5 bases remained unmatched. The CDR3 region has the DNA TGTGCCAGCAGTTCGCAGGGGGCGGGCACTGAAGCTTTCTTT. Encoded protein: CASSSQGAGTEAFF.

This sequence joins TRBV24-1 and TRBJ2-7, with TRBD1 matching over 9 bases. With V trimmed by 4 bases and J by 4 bases, 7 bases remained unmatched. CDR3 length: 15 residues. Per germline, CDR1 KGHDR and CDR2 SFDVKD. The CDR3 spells CATSEEPGQGYEQYF. CDR3 DNA: TGTGCCACCAGTGAAGAACCGGGACAGGGATACGAGCAGTACTTC.

The rearrangement uses TRBV5-6 and TRBJ1-1; D uncertain. The CDR3 runs to 14 residues. CDR1 and CDR2 (germline): SGHDT, YYEEEE. Trimming cost V 2 bases and J 7 bases, with 15 bases left between them. CDR3 bases: TGTGCCAGCAGCTTAGGTCTCATCGGAGGTGAAGCTTTCTTT. Protein sequence: CASSLGLIGGEAFF.

V and J are TRBV3-1 (or the pseudogene TRBV3-2) and TRBJ2-3, with D unresolved. Germline CDR1 LGHDT, CDR2 YNNKEL (reference sequence). With 2 bases removed from V and 1 base from J, the gap between germline ends came to 4 bases. The CDR3 covers 13 residues. CDR3 nucleotides: TGTGCCAGCAGCCAACTACGCACAGATACGCAGTATTTT. This sequence encodes CASSQLRTDTQYF.

This clone was found a few times. CDR3 protein: CASSYQETGELFF. CDR3 bases: TGTGCCAGCAGTTACCAAGAGACCGGGGAGCTGTTTTTT. The genes are TRBV6-2 or TRBV6-3 and TRBJ2-2; D not certain. CDR1 is MNHEY and CDR2 is SVGEGT in the germline V gene. V lost 2 bases, J lost 5 bases, and 6 bases lay in between. The CDR3 contains 13 residues.

The CDR3 loop reads CASSFPAGGSQPQHF. CDR3 DNA sequence: TGCGCCAGCAGCTTTCCGGCAGGGGGCAGCCAGCCCCAGCATTTT. The chain is built from TRBV5-1 and TRBJ1-5; TRBD1 agrees at 8 bases. CDR3 size: 15 residues. In germline, CDR1 is SGHRS, CDR2 YFSETQ. With 2 bases clipped from V and 7 bases from J, the junction kept 8 bases outside the gene matches.

CDR3 protein: CASSRDGTYEQYF. DNA for the CDR3: TGTGCCAGCAGCCGGGACGGGACCTACGAGCAGTACTTC. The chain combines TRBV7-8 with TRBJ2-7; tentatively, D is TRBD1 or TRBD2 (5 bases each). Trimming shortened V by 5 bases and J by 2 bases, and 10 bases separated the two germline ends. The CDR3 runs 13 residues. CDR1 and CDR2 from the germline V gene are SGHVS and FQNEAQ.

V is TRBV5-1 and J is TRBJ2-5, with D possibly TRBD2 on 5 matching bases. Germline assignment: CDR1 SGHRS and CDR2 YFSETQ. The CDR3 runs 15 residues. The V gene lost 0 bases and the J gene lost 4 bases, with 13 bases spanning the gap. The CDR3 DNA reads as TGCGCCAGCAGCTTGGAATCTTCGGGAAGAGAGACCCAGTACTTC. Protein: CASSLESSGRETQYF.

The chain couples TRBV4-1 to TRBJ2-7, with D perhaps TRBD2 (6 bases). V dropped 4 bases and J dropped 6 bases, with 22 bases sitting between them. The CDR3 contains 16 residues. The V gene's germline CDR1 is MGHRA and CDR2 YSYEKL. CDR3: CASSLTSGGTGSEQYF. The CDR3 coding sequence is TGCGCCAGCAGCCTCACAAGTGGGGGGACGGGTTCCGAGCAGTACTTC.

The CDR3 loop is CASSLGTTSGNTIYF. The DNA of the CDR3 is TGTGCCAGCAGCTTGGGGACAACCTCTGGAAACACCATATATTTT. This sequence joins TRBV5-4 and TRBJ1-3; a weak D match, TRBD1 (5 bases). V was shortened by 0 bases and J by 0 bases, with 7 bases between the two germline ends. CDR3 length: 15 amino acids. Germline V gene lookup returns CDR1 SGHNT and CDR2 YYREEE (reference sequence).

The rearrangement joins TRBV27 to TRBJ2-7; the D is unclear. Germline loops: CDR1 MNHEY, CDR2 SMNVEV (reference sequence). V lost 6 bases and J lost 2, with 14 bases in between. The CDR3 totals 14 residues. CDR3 nucleotide sequence: TGTGCCAGCAGCTCCGCGTCGGTACCCTACGAGCAGTACTTC. This translates into CASSSASVPYEQYF.

Remarks on this clone: A junction boundary mismatches the germline segment, possibly from a read error. The CDR3 loop reads CASSNKATGNF. The CDR3 region has the DNA TGTGCCAGCAGCAACAAAGCGACAGGGAACTTC. The rearrangement joins TRBV6-5 to TRBJ1-2; 7 bases are a match to TRBD1. Germline-derived CDR1 and CDR2 are MNHEY and SVGAGI. This CDR3 is 11 amino acids long.

The chain recombines TRBV7-2 with TRBJ2-1, with 7 nucleotides matching TRBD2. The CDR3 extends over 13 amino acids. Germline V lookup: CDR1 SGHTA, CDR2 FQGNSA. V shed 8 bases and J 5 bases; nucleotides not matched to a gene: 6. As DNA, the CDR3 is TGTGCCAGCTGGGGGGGGGTCCACAATGAGCAGTTCTTC. Translating it yields CASWGGVHNEQFF.

This clone came up a few times. The chain employs TRBV2 and TRBJ1-3, with unresolved D. V gave up 0 bases and J gave up 8 bases, with 11 bases separating them. The CDR3 runs to 14 residues. Germline V lookup: CDR1 SNHLY, CDR2 FYNNEI. CDR3 sequence (DNA): TGTGCCAGCAGTGAAGCAGGGTTAGCGGACACCATATATTTT. Translating gives CASSEAGLADTIYF.

This clone was observed a handful of times. The chain uses TRBV28 and TRBJ1-6, with TRBD1 identical over 8 bases. Germline trimming cut 8 bases from V and 8 bases from J; bases unmatched to any gene: 5. Germline CDR1 MDHEN, CDR2 SYDVKM. The CDR3 consists of 13 residues. The CDR3 nucleotides read TGTGCCAGCGGTGGACAGGGTTATTCACCCCTCCACTTT. This sequence encodes CASGGQGYSPLHF.

This chain connects TRBV2 to TRBJ2-3; 8 nucleotides line up with TRBD1. This CDR3 spans 14 amino acids. Germline CDR1 and CDR2: SNHLY and FYNNEI. Unmatched junction bases numbered 8, after V lost 6 bases and J lost 6 bases. CDR3: CASSLRGLGDTQYF. In DNA, the CDR3 is TGTGCCAGCAGCCTCAGGGGGCTTGGGGATACGCAGTATTTT.

This chain links TRBV19 with TRBJ1-2; D gene unclear. CDR1 is LNHDA, CDR2 SQIVND, per germline (reference sequence). The CDR3 spans 12 residues. Trimming removed 5 bases at V and 3 bases at J, with 7 bases between. The CDR3 region is CASSSGYYGYTF. CDR3 nucleotide sequence: TGTGCCAGTAGTTCGGGGTACTATGGCTACACCTTC.

The count of this clone is one. This chain connects TRBV18 to TRBJ1-5, with D uncertain. Between the trimmed V and J ends, which lost 5 bases and 5 bases, there was a span of 16 bases. From germline, CDR1 is KGHSH and CDR2 LQKENI. The CDR3 covers 15 residues. The CDR3 coding sequence is TGTGCCAGCTCATCGGACTCCCGGTCCGATCAGCCCCAGCATTTT. It specifies CASSSDSRSDQPQHF. Variable domain in full (rest from reference TRBV18 and TRBJ1-5): NAGVMQNPRHLVRRRGQEARLRCSPMKGHSHVYWYRQLPEEGLKFMVYLQKENIIDESGMPKERFSAEFPKEGPSILRIQQVVRGDSAAYFCASSSDSRSDQPQHFGDGTRLSIL.

J is TRBJ2-7 and V is TRBV2; 9 bases are shared with TRBD2. The V gene end was trimmed by 1 base and the J gene end by 2 bases; junction bases not matched to a gene: 6. Germline V lookup: CDR1 SNHLY, CDR2 FYNNEI. The CDR3 is made up of 16 amino acids. The CDR3 nucleotides read TGTGCCAGCAGTGAAGGTGGCGGGGGGGGAGCCTACGAGCAGTACTTC. Its translation: CASSEGGGGGAYEQYF.

This rearrangement joins TRBV6-5 to TRBJ2-1, with D perhaps TRBD2 (5 bases). Trimming removed 5 bases from V and 7 bases from J, with 9 bases in between. The CDR3 totals 12 residues. CDR1 and CDR2 from the germline V gene are MNHEY and SVGAGI. CDR3 nucleotides: TGTGCCAGCAGTACTAGGCTTAATGAGCAGTTCTTC. Residues: CASSTRLNEQFF.